This T cell receptor beta chain originates from a study of shared T cell receptors in the human thymus. Libraries were prepared by immunoSEQ multiplex PCR; TCRdb keeps only in-frame clonotypes and omits some of them. The sample includes 600,000 or so clones, 80% to 90% of them seen just once. CDR1 and CDR2 (germline): SGHNT, YYREEE (reference sequence). V dropped 4 bases and J dropped 6; count of bases not matched to a gene: 13. This CDR3 has 15 amino acids. These data were likewise used in another study, on human thymus T cells. That work adds: The thymus tissue came from resections taken during corrective heart surgery. Unrelated individuals had highly overlapping thymic repertoires, as reported in related research.

This receptor was taken from a boy younger than two with a congenital heart defect. What was sequenced was thymocytes. The chain carries TRBV5-4 and TRBJ2-7, with 7 bases that match TRBD2. For the CDR3, the DNA is TGTGCCAGCAGCCAAACCGGGACTACGTTGTTCGAGCAGTACTTC. Translated, it gives CASSQTGTTLFEQYF. The whole variable domain, filled in from reference TRBV5-4 and TRBJ2-7, reads ETGVTQSPTHLIKTRGQQVTLRCSSQSGHNTVSWYQQALGQGPQFIFQYYREEENGRGNFPPRFSGLQFPNYSSELNVNALELDDSALYLCASSQTGTTLFEQYFGPGTRLTVT.